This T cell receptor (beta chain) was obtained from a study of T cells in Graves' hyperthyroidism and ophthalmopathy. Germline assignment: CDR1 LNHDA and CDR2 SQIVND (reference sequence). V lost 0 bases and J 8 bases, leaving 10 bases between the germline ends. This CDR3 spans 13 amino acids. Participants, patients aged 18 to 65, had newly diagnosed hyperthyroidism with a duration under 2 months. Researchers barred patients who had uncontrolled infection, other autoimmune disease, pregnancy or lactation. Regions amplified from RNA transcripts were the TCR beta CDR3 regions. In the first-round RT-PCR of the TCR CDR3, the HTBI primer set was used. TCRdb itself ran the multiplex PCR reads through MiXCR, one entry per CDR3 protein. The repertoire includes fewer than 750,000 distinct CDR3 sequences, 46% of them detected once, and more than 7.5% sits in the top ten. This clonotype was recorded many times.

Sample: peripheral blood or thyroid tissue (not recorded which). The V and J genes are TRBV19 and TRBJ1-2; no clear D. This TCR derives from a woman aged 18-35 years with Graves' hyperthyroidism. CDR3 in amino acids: CASSIEWELGYTF. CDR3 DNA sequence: TGTGCCAGTAGTATAGAGTGGGAATTAGGCTACACCTTC.